This T cell receptor beta chain stems from a study of blood T cell repertoires in COVID-19. Study summary: COVID-19 samples collected from the United States, Italy and Spain covered acute and convalescent phases. Nucleic acid was either cDNA or gDNA, and it came from T cells, B-cell-depleted T cells, or PBMCs.

Assay used: immunoSEQ multiplex PCR; TCRdb lists only in-frame clones, some missing. The sample gives 60,000 to 75,000 clones, approximately 85% of which show up once; approximately 20% is in the top ten. Per germline, CDR1 MNHEY and CDR2 SVGAGI. The ends lost 8 bases at V and 0 bases at J; junction bases unmatched: 4. The length of the CDR3 is 14 residues. The V gene is TRBV6-5, the J gene TRBJ1-5, with TRBD1 identical over 7 bases. Sample: peripheral blood. The source of this sequence is a human donor in a cohort sampled during active COVID-19. In DNA, the CDR3 is TGTGCCAGCGGGACAGATTATAGCAATCAGCCCCAGCATTTT. Its translation: CASGTDYSNQPQHF.